This is a list of T cell receptor beta chains from one sample in a study of T-cell reconstitution after alpha-beta-depleted transplantation in children. Via MiXCR, TCRdb re-called the PCR reads, giving one row per CDR3 protein. The table lists approximately 400,000 distinct CDR3 sequences, roughly a tenth of them singletons. Sequenced material: PBMCs from the stem cell graft donor, taken from the stem cell graft. The receptor set was obtained from a human donor who donated a stem cell graft to a child with acute myeloid leukemia. CDR3s include the opening cysteine and the closing phenylalanine or tryptophan. D genes are given only for firm matches. Some rows have no size entry. The others give once, few or many, or a class for an expanded clone.

v_call	clone_size	j_call	d_call	cdr3_nt	cdr3_aa
TRBV12-3/TRBV12-4	few	TRBJ2-5	TRBD2	TGTGCCAGCAGTGTAAGCGGGGACCAAGAGACCCAGTACTTC	CASSVSGDQETQYF
TRBV5-5	-	TRBJ2-7	-	TGTGCCAGCAGCTCCAGTGTCGAGCAGTACTTC	CASSSSVEQYF
TRBV11-1	few	TRBJ2-2	TRBD2	TGTGCCAGCAGCTCGGGACTAGCGGGGGGGATGAGCACCGGGGAGCTGTTTTTT	CASSSGLAGGMSTGELFF
TRBV6-2/TRBV6-3	few	TRBJ2-7	-	TGTGCCAGCAGTTACTCCAGCATCTCCTACGAGCAGTACTTC	CASSYSSISYEQYF
TRBV7-2	few	TRBJ2-5	TRBD1	TGTGCCAGCAGCTGGACAGGGGCCTCCCAAGAGACCCAGTACTTC	CASSWTGASQETQYF
TRBV5-1	-	TRBJ2-3	TRBD2	TGCGCCAGCAGCTTGGGCGGGAGGAGGACAGATACGCAGTATTTT	CASSLGGRRTDTQYF
TRBV12-3/TRBV12-4	-	TRBJ2-3	-	TGTGCCAGCAGTTTAGGCCCTAGAGGCACAGATACGCAGTATTTT	CASSLGPRGTDTQYF
TRBV7-8	few	TRBJ2-2	-	TGTGCCAGCAGCTGGACCAACAAGGGAACCGGGGACCTGTTTTTT	CASSWTNKGTGDLFF
TRBV20-1	few	TRBJ1-1	TRBD1	TGCAGTGCTGCCGGGACAGTGAACACTGAAGCTTTCTTT	CSAAGTVNTEAFF
TRBV7-9	-	TRBJ2-2	-	TGTGCCAGCAGCCAGATCAGACTTGAGAACACCGGGGAGCTGTTTTTT	CASSQIRLENTGELFF
TRBV7-2	many	TRBJ2-1	TRBD2	TGTGCCAGCAGCTTGAATAGCGGGAGTGGGTTCTTC	CASSLNSGSGFF
TRBV5-1	few	TRBJ2-1	-	TGCGCCAGCAGTTTGGGGGTTAGTGAGCAGTTCTTC	CASSLGVSEQFF
TRBV7-9	many	TRBJ2-7	-	TGTGCCAGCAGCAAGATTTCGGGAGCCCGGTCCTACGAGCAGTACTTC	CASSKISGARSYEQYF
TRBV30	-	TRBJ2-3	TRBD1	TGTGCCTGGAGTGCTGGGGGACAGGTGCTCGGTACGCAGTATTTT	CAWSAGGQVLGTQYF
TRBV20-1	many	TRBJ2-1	TRBD2	TGCAGTGCTAGAGACCGGGAGGTCTCCTACAATGAGCAGTTCTTC	CSARDREVSYNEQFF
TRBV6-4	many	TRBJ2-1	TRBD2	TGTGCCAGCAGTGATAGCGGGGGGGCTTACAATGAGCAGTTCTTC	CASSDSGGAYNEQFF
TRBV4-1	few	TRBJ2-5	TRBD2	TGCGCCAGCAGCCAACTTGGGGCGGGAGAAGAGACCCAGTACTTC	CASSQLGAGEETQYF
TRBV5-1	-	TRBJ2-1	-	TGCGCCAGCAGCTTGGCATCGGTCGACTACGAGCAGTTCTTC	CASSLASVDYEQFF
TRBV7-2	few	TRBJ1-4	-	TGTGCCAGCAGCTTGAACAGGATAGGGGAAAAACTGTTTTTT	CASSLNRIGEKLFF
TRBV19	-	TRBJ1-5	TRBD1	TGTGCCAGTAGTAACAGGGGATTTTACCAGCCCCAGCATTTT	CASSNRGFYQPQHF
TRBV5-1	-	TRBJ2-2	TRBD1	TGCGCCAGCAGCTTGGCCCTGGGGACAGCGAACACCGGGGAGCTGTTTTTT	CASSLALGTANTGELFF
TRBV20-1	-	TRBJ1-5	TRBD1	TGCAGTGCTTCGTTGACAGGGGTTTCACAGCCCCAGCATTTT	CSASLTGVSQPQHF
TRBV12-3/TRBV12-4	-	TRBJ2-4	TRBD2	TGTGCCAGCAGCGGTGGGGCGGGAGACGGATACATTCAGTACTTC	CASSGGAGDGYIQYF
TRBV7-9	few	TRBJ2-1	-	TGTGCCAGCTCTATTTTGAGGTACCCGATCAATGAGCAGTTCTTC	CASSILRYPINEQFF
TRBV7-8	few	TRBJ2-5	-	TGTGCCAGCAGCTTAGGGATAGAGTCTGCGGCCCAGTACTTC	CASSLGIESAAQYF
TRBV4-1	-	TRBJ2-5	TRBD1	TGCGCCAGCAGCCCCTATCGGACAGGGGAAGAGACCCAGTACTTC	CASSPYRTGEETQYF
TRBV7-6	-	TRBJ2-3	TRBD2	TGTGCCAGCAGCCAAGGGACTAGTGGGGATACGCAGTATTTT	CASSQGTSGDTQYF
TRBV5-1	few	TRBJ2-5	-	TGCGCCAGCAGTAGGCCTATGAAGGAGGGAGAGACCCAGTACTTC	CASSRPMKEGETQYF
TRBV11-2	-	TRBJ2-1	TRBD2	TGTGCCAGCAGCTTAGTGGGTGGGACTACCTACAATGAGCAGTTCTTC	CASSLVGGTTYNEQFF
TRBV12-3/TRBV12-4	-	TRBJ2-5	-	TGTGCCAGCAGTTTAGGTCCTTCCCAGTACTTC	CASSLGPSQYF
TRBV12-3/TRBV12-4	-	TRBJ2-7	TRBD2	TGTGCCAGCTCCCCAGGGAGGGGTCCGGGACCCTACGAGCAGTACTTC	CASSPGRGPGPYEQYF
TRBV20-1	-	TRBJ2-3	-	TGCAGTGCTAGAGGTGGGAGCAGACTCACAGATACGCAGTATTTT	CSARGGSRLTDTQYF
TRBV29-1	-	TRBJ2-7	TRBD1	TGCAGCGTTGAATTTCAGGGGGCCTACGAGCAGTACTTC	CSVEFQGAYEQYF
TRBV4-1	-	TRBJ2-3	TRBD2	TGCGCCAGCAGCCAAGACTTGGGACTAGCGACCTCTCAAGCGGGCACAGATACGCAGTATTTT	CASSQDLGLATSQAGTDTQYF
TRBV27	-	TRBJ1-6	-	TGTGCCAGCAGCTGGGGAGCCGCGACAGGTTCACCCCTCCACTTT	CASSWGAATGSPLHF
TRBV12-3/TRBV12-4	many	TRBJ2-7	TRBD1	TGTGCCAGCAGCTTCGGACAGGGGTACGAGCAGTACTTC	CASSFGQGYEQYF
TRBV25-1	few	TRBJ1-4	-	TGTGCCAGCACTCCTTCGGAGGTGGCTAATGAAAAACTGTTTTTT	CASTPSEVANEKLFF
TRBV7-3	-	TRBJ2-1	-	TGTGCCAGCAGCTTAATGGGGGGTAACAATGAGCAGTTCTTC	CASSLMGGNNEQFF
TRBV20-1	-	TRBJ2-1	-	TGCAGTGCAACAGGGTCAAATGAGCAGTTCTTC	CSATGSNEQFF
TRBV5-6	-	TRBJ1-4	-	TGTGCCATGAGCCTGGCTTCCAATGAAAAACTGTTTTTT	CAMSLASNEKLFF
TRBV4-1	few	TRBJ2-2	TRBD2	TGCGCCAGCAGACAGCCGGGACTAGCGGGAAACACCGGGGAGCTGTTTTTT	CASRQPGLAGNTGELFF
TRBV11-2	many	TRBJ2-1	-	TGTGCCAGCAGCTTAGCGGGAGCCGGGAATGAGCAGTTCTTC	CASSLAGAGNEQFF